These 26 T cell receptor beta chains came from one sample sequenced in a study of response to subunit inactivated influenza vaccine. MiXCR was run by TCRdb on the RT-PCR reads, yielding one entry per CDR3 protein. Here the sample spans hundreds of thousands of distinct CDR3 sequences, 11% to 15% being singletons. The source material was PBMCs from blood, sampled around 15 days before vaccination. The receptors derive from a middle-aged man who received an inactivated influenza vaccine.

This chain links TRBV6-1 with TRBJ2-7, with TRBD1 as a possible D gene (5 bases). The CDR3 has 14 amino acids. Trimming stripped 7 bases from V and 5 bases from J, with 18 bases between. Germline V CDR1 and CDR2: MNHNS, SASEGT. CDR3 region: CASKPYRTRDEQYF. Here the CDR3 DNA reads TGTGCCAGCAAACCGTACCGGACCAGGGACGAGCAGTACTTC.

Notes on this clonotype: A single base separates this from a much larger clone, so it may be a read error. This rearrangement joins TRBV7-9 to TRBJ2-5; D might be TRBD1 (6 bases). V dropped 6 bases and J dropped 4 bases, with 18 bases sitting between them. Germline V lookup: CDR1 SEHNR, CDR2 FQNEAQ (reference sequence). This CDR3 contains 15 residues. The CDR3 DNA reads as TGTGCCAGCAGTACAGGACAGCGAACGTTAGAGACCCAGTACTTC. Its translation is CASSTGQRTLETQYF.

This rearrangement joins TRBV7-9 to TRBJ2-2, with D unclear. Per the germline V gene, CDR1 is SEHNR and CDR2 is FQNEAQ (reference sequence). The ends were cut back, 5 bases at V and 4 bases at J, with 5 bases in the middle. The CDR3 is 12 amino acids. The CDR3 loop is CASSNSTGELFF. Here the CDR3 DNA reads TGTGCCAGCAGCAACAGCACCGGGGAGCTGTTTTTT.

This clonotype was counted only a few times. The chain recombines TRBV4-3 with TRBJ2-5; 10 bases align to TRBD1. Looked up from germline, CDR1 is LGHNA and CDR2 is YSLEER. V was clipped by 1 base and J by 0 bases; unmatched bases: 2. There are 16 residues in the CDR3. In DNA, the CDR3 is TGCGCCAGCAGCCAAGGGACAGGGGGATACCAAGAGACCCAGTACTTC. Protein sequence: CASSQGTGGYQETQYF.

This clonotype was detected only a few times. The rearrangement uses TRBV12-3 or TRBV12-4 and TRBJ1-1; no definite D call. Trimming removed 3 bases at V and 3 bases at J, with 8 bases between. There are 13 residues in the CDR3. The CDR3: CASSFQRHTEAFF. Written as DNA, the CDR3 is TGTGCCAGCAGTTTTCAGCGGCACACTGAAGCTTTCTTT.

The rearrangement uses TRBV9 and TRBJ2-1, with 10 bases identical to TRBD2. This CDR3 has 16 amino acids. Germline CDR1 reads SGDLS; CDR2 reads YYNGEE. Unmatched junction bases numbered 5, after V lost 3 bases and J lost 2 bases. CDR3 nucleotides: TGTGCCAGCAGCGCGGATAGCGGGAGGCCCTACAATGAGCAGTTCTTC. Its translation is CASSADSGRPYNEQFF.

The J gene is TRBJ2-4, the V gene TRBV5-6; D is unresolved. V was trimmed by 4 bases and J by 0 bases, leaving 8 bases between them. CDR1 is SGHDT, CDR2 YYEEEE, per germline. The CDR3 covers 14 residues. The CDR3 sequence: CASSTDLAKNIQYF. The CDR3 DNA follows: TGTGCCAGCAGCACGGACCTAGCCAAAAACATTCAGTACTTC.

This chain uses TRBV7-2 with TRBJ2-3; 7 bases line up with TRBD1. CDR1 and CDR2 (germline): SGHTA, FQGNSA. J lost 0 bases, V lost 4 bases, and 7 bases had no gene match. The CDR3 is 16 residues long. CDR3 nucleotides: TGTGCCAGCAGCTCACATGGGACAGATAGCACAGATACGCAGTATTTT. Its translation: CASSSHGTDSTDTQYF.

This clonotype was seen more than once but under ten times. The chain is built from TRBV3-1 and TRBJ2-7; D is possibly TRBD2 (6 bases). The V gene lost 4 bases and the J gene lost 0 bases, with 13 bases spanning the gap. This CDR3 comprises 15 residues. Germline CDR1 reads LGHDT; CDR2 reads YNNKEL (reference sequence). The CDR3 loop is CASSPSVGSSYEQYF. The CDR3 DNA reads TGTGCCAGCAGCCCCTCGGTCGGGAGCTCCTACGAGCAGTACTTC.

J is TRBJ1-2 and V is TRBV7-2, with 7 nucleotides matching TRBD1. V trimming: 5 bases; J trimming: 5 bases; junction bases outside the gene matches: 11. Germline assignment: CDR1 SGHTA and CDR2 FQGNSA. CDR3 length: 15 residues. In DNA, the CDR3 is TGTGCCAGCAGCCCAGAGCCGGGACAGAGATATGGCTACACCTTC. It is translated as CASSPEPGQRYGYTF.

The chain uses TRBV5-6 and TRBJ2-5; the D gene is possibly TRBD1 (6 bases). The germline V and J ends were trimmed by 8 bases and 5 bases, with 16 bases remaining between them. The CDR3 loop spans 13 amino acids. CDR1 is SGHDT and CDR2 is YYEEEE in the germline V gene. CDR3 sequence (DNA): TGTGCCAGGAGCACCCACAGGGAGGAGACCCAGTACTTC. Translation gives CARSTHREETQYF.

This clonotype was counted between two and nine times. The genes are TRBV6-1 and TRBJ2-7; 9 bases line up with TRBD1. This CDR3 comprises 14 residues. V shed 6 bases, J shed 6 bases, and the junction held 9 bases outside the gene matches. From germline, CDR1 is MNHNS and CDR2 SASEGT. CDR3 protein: CASSLSGQGGEQYF. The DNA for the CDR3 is TGTGCCAGCAGCCTATCGGGACAGGGTGGCGAGCAGTACTTC.

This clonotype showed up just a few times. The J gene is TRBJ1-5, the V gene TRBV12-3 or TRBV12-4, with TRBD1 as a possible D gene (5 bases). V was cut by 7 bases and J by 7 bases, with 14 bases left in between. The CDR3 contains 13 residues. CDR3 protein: CASTIRGEQPQHF. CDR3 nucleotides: TGTGCCAGCACCATTCGAGGGGAACAGCCCCAGCATTTT.

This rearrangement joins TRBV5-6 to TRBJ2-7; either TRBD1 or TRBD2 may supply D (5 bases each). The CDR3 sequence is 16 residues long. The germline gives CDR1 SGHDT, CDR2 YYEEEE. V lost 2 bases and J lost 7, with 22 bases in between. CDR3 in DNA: TGTGCCAGCAGCTTCATACCCGGGACGAATTACGGGGAGCAGTACTTC. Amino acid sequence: CASSFIPGTNYGEQYF.

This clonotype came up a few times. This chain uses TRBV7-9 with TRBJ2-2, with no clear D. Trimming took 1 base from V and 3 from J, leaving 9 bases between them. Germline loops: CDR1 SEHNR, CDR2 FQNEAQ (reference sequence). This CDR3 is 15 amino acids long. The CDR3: CASSLEDGYTGELFF. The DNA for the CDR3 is TGTGCCAGCAGCTTAGAGGACGGATACACCGGGGAGCTGTTTTTT.

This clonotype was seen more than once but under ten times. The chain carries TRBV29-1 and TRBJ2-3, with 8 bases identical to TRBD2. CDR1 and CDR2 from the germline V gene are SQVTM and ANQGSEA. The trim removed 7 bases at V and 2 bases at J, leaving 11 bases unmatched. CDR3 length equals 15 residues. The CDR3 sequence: CSAGGGRGNTDTQYF. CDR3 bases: TGCAGCGCCGGGGGGGGGCGGGGGAACACAGATACGCAGTATTTT.

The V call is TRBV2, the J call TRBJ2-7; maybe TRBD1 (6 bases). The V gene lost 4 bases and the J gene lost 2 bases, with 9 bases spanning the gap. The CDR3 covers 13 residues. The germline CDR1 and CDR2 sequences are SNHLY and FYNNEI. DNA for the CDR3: TGTGCCAGCAGTGTCAGGGACACCTACGAGCAGTACTTC. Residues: CASSVRDTYEQYF.

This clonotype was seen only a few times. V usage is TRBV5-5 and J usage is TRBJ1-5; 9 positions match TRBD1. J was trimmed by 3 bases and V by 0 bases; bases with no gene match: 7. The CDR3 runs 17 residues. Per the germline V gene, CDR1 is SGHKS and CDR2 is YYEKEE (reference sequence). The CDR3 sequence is CASSLGQGGWSNQPQHF. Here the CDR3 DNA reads TGTGCCAGCAGCTTGGGACAGGGGGGTTGGTCCAATCAGCCCCAGCATTTT.

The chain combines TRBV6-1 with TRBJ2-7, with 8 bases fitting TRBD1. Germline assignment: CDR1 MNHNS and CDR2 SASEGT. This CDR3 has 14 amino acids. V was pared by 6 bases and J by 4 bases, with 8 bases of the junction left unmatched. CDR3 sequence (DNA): TGTGCCAGCAGCTCAGGGGGCCTACTTTACGAGCAGTACTTC. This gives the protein CASSSGGLLYEQYF.

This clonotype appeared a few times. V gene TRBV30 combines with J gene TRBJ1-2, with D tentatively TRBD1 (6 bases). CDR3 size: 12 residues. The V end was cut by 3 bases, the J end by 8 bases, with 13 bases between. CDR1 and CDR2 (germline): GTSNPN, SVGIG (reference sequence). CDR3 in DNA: TGTGCCTGGAGCCACAGGGTGGCAGGCTACACCTTC. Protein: CAWSHRVAGYTF.

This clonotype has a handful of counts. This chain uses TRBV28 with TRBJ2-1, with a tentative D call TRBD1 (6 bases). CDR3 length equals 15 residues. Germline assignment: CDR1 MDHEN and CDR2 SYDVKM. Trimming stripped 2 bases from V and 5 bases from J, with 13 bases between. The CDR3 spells CASSLGQGYNNEQFF. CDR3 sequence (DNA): TGTGCCAGCAGTTTAGGGCAGGGGTATAACAATGAGCAGTTCTTC.

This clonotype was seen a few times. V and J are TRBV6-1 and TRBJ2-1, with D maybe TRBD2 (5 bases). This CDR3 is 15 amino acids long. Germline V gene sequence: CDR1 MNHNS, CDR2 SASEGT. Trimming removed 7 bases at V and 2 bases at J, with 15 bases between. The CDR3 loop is CASTRTSNTYNEQFF. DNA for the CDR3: TGTGCCAGCACTAGGACTTCTAATACCTACAATGAGCAGTTCTTC.

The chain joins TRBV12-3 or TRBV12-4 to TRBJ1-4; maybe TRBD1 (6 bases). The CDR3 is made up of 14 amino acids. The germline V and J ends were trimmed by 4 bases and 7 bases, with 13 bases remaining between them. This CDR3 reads CASSSPGESEKLFF. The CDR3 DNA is TGTGCCAGCAGTTCCCCAGGGGAGAGTGAAAAACTGTTTTTT.

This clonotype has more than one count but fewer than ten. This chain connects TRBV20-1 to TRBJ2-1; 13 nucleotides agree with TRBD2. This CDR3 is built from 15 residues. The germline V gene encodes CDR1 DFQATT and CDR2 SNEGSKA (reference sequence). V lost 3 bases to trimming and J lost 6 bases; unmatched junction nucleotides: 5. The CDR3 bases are TGCAGTGCTAGTCACGGGACTAGCGGGGTCAATGAGCAGTTCTTC. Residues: CSASHGTSGVNEQFF.

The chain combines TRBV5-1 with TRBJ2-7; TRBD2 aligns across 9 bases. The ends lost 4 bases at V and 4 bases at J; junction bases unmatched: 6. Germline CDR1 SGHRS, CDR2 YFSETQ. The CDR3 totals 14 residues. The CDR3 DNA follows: TGCGCCAGCAGCCGGACTAGCGCCTCATACGAGCAGTACTTC. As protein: CASSRTSASYEQYF.

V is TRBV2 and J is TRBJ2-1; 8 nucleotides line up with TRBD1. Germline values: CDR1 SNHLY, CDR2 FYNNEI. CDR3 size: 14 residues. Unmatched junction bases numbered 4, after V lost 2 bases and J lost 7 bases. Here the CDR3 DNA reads TGTGCCAGCAGTGAACAGGGGGCGTTGAATGAGCAGTTCTTC. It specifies CASSEQGALNEQFF.